These 14 T cell receptor beta chains originate from one sample sequenced in a study of monozygotic twins with inflammatory bowel disease. With the 5' RACE reads reprocessed, TCRdb shows one record per CDR3 protein and no DNA. The ten most abundant clones cover approximately 2.3% of a sample with approximately 420,000 distinct CDR3 sequences. The sequencing sample was made of blood. The receptors shown here come from a human donor with ulcerative colitis or Crohn's disease, or a healthy co-twin of an affected twin (not recorded which).

The CDR3 here is CASSHRDGDNQPQHF. This chain joins TRBV4-2 and TRBJ1-5. The germline CDR1 and CDR2 sequences are LGHNA and YNFKEQ. This CDR3 is built from 15 residues.

This chain connects TRBV18 to TRBJ2-7; checking the TCRdb D call of TRBD1 is not possible without DNA. CDR3 length: 17 residues. Germline V gene lookup returns CDR1 KGHSH and CDR2 LQKENI. CDR3 in amino acids: CASSPQSTGISSYEQYF. The variable domain in full, with the rest retrieved from reference TRBV18 and TRBJ2-7, is NAGVMQNPRHLVRRRGQEARLRCSPMKGHSHVYWYRQLPEEGLKFMVYLQKENIIDESGMPKERFSAEFPKEGPSILRIQQVVRGDSAAYFCASSPQSTGISSYEQYFGPGTRLTVT.

The chain has TRBV5-1 and TRBJ1-2; TCRdb selects TRBD1, and the lack of DNA leaves this call unchecked. The germline gives CDR1 SGHRS, CDR2 YFSETQ. The CDR3 spans 14 residues. This CDR3 is CASSTGTALYGYTF.

The chain links TRBV6-1 to TRBJ2-3. Per germline, CDR1 MNHNS and CDR2 SASEGT. CDR3 length: 14 amino acids. This chain's CDR3 is CASSLTAGTDTQYF.

The J gene is TRBJ2-3, the V gene TRBV9; TCRdb's D call of TRBD2 is untestable without DNA. CDR1 and CDR2 from the germline V gene are SGDLS and YYNGEE. CDR3 length equals 15 residues. The CDR3 loop is CASSVEGGVIDTQYF.

This chain links TRBV28 with TRBJ2-3; TCRdb's D gene call, TRBD1, goes unchecked for lack of DNA. CDR3 length: 17 amino acids. Germline V gives CDR1 MDHEN, CDR2 SYDVKM. This CDR3 reads CASSFPPGNTSTDTQYF.

CDR3 sequence reads: CASSFSVRGEGFVNEQFF. V is TRBV6-2 or TRBV6-3 and J is TRBJ2-1; the TCRdb D gene call, TRBD1, has no DNA to confirm it. The CDR3 contains 18 residues. In germline, CDR1 is MNHEY, CDR2 SVGEGT.

The rearrangement links TRBV20-1 to TRBJ2-7; the TRBD2 assignment by TCRdb is unverifiable without DNA. Per the germline V gene, CDR1 is DFQATT and CDR2 is SNEGSKA (reference sequence). This CDR3 has 15 residues. This CDR3 is CSARDPASGPYEQYF.

The V gene is TRBV5-6, the J gene TRBJ2-7; TCRdb gives TRBD1 as the D gene, but with no DNA this cannot be confirmed. Germline values: CDR1 SGHDT, CDR2 YYEEEE. The CDR3 loop spans 14 amino acids. The CDR3 spells CASGPLDTPEGQYF.

This chain links TRBV7-8 with TRBJ1-1; TCRdb proposes TRBD1, but this gene call is untestable without DNA. This CDR3 is built from 16 residues. CDR1 and CDR2 from the germline V gene are SGHVS and FQNEAQ. The CDR3 sequence: CASSPPTGAGDTEAFF.

The V and J genes are TRBV28 and TRBJ2-3. CDR3 length equals 14 residues. CDR1 is MDHEN, CDR2 SYDVKM, per germline. The CDR3 is CASSLSKSTVPQYF.

CDR3 region: CASSLPGQGGSQPQHF. The chain links TRBV12-3 or TRBV12-4 to TRBJ1-5; TCRdb proposes TRBD1, but this gene call is untestable without DNA. This CDR3 has 16 residues.

The chain combines TRBV6-5 with TRBJ2-7; TCRdb lists TRBD1, though no DNA is available to test this call. The CDR3 length is 13 residues. Germline loops: CDR1 MNHEY, CDR2 SVGAGI. The CDR3 region is CASSYSGQSEQYF.

The chain employs TRBV20-1 and TRBJ1-5; absent DNA, TCRdb's TRBD1 call cannot be checked. Germline lookup yields CDR1 DFQATT and CDR2 SNEGSKA (reference sequence). This CDR3 has 13 residues. CDR3 sequence: CSARDLRGQPQHF.